This TCR beta chain was profiled in a study of blood T cell repertoires in COVID-19. Turning to the study itself: Samples came from the United States, Italy and Spain, spanning acute and convalescent COVID-19.

Per the original methods: It was from reference gene primer amplification that nucleated cell counts were estimated. Using immunoSEQ multiplex PCR, the repertoire was profiled, and TCRdb retains in-frame clones only, with some absent. V, J and clone size are those of that table, while D and trimming were read from the DNA. The sample consists of about 200,000 clones, 75% to 85% of them appearing once. Trimming removed 8 bases at V and 6 bases at J, with 19 bases between. The CDR3 consists of 14 residues. The germline V gene has CDR1 LNHDA and CDR2 SQIVND (reference sequence). This TCR derives from a human donor in a cohort sampled during active COVID-19. The chain recombines TRBV19 with TRBJ2-5, with a possible D match to TRBD1 (6 bases). The specimen sequenced was peripheral blood. CDR3 sequence reads: CASSASQGGQTQYF. CDR3 DNA sequence: TGTGCCAGTTCGGCCTCACAGGGTGGTCAGACCCAGTACTTC.